What follows are 5 T cell receptor beta chains derived from one specimen sequenced in a study of shared clonotypes between healthy human individuals. Some clones are missing from TCRdb's copy, which holds only in-frame ones; the method was immunoSEQ multiplex PCR. The sample lists approximately 810,000 clones, around 92% occurring once. Selected positively for CCR7 and CD45RO-negative, naive CD8 cells excluded terminally differentiated effector memory CD45RA+ cells. Sequenced: naive CD8+ T cells sorted from blood. The receptors stem from a man younger than 40 in good health.

This chain joins TRBV7-9 and TRBJ2-5, with a weak D call TRBD1 (5 bases). Trimming took 3 bases from V and 4 from J, leaving 9 bases between them. Germline V gene sequence: CDR1 SEHNR, CDR2 FQNEAQ (reference sequence). CDR3 length: 13 residues. CDR3 in amino acids: CASSFTQGETQYF. CDR3 nucleotides: TGTGCCAGCAGCTTTACGCAGGGAGAGACCCAGTACTTC.

The chain recombines TRBV11-3 with TRBJ2-1; TRBD1 agrees at 8 bases. This CDR3 region has 14 residues. V was pared by 2 bases and J by 7 bases, with 4 bases of the junction left unmatched. Germline CDR1 and CDR2: SGHNT and YENEEA. This CDR3 is CASSLQGALNEQFF. The DNA of the CDR3 is TGTGCCAGCAGCTTACAGGGGGCCCTTAATGAGCAGTTCTTC.

About this clone itself: Within the sample, other DNA sequences also encode this same CDR3. This chain joins TRBV27 and TRBJ2-7; 12 bases align to TRBD2. V shed 5 bases, J shed 6 bases, and the junction held 5 bases outside the gene matches. Looked up from germline, CDR1 is MNHEY and CDR2 is SMNVEV (reference sequence). The CDR3 spans 14 residues. The CDR3 region has the DNA TGTGCCAGCAGTCCTGGACTAGCGGGACTCGAGCAGTACTTC. It is translated as CASSPGLAGLEQYF.

CDR3: CASPAYYRDDTGELFF. CDR3 nucleotides: TGTGCCAGCCCAGCTTACTACAGGGACGACACCGGGGAGCTGTTTTTT. The V gene is TRBV7-9, the J gene TRBJ2-2, with a tentative D call TRBD1 (6 bases). CDR1 and CDR2 (germline): SEHNR, FQNEAQ (reference sequence). The CDR3 sequence is 16 residues long. V lost 8 bases and J lost 3, with 19 bases in between. The full variable domain, its missing parts supplied by reference TRBV7-9 and TRBJ2-2, is DTGVSQNPRHKITKRGQNVTFRCDPISEHNRLYWYRQTLGQGPEFLTYFQNEAQLEKSRLLSDRFSAERPKGSFSTLEIQRTEQGDSAMYLCASPAYYRDDTGELFFGEGSRLTVL.

The V call is TRBV29-1, the J call TRBJ1-2; D may be TRBD1 (5 bases). This CDR3 comprises 14 residues. From germline, CDR1 is SQVTM and CDR2 ANQGSEA. The CDR3 loop is CGAGEAYSNYGYTF. The DNA for the CDR3 is TGCGGGGCGGGTGAAGCTTATTCTAACTATGGCTACACCTTC.